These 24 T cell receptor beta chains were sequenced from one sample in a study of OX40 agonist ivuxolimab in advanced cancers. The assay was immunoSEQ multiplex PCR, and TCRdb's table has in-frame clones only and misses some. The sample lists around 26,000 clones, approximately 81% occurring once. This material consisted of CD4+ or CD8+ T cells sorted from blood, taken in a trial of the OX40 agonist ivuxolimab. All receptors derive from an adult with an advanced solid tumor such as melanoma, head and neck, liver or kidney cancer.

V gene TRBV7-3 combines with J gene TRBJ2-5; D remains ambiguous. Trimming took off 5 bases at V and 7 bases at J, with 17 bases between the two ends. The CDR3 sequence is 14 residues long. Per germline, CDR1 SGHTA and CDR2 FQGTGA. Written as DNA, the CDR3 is TGTGCCAGCAGCCACCGGGCCTTGCGGAGGACCCAGTACTTC. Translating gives CASSHRALRRTQYF.

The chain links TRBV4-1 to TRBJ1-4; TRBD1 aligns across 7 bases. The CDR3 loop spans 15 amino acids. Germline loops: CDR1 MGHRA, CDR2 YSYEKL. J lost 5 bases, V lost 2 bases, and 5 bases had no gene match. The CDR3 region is CASSQPGQNNEKLFF. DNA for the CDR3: TGCGCCAGCAGCCAACCGGGACAGAACAATGAAAAACTGTTTTTT.

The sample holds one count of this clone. The CDR3: CASSVVEILSTGELFF. The CDR3 DNA reads TGTGCCAGCAGCGTAGTGGAGATATTGAGCACCGGGGAGCTGTTTTTT. The chain combines TRBV9 with TRBJ2-2; no clear D gene. This CDR3 has 16 amino acids. The germline V and J ends were trimmed by 0 bases and 4 bases, with 13 bases remaining between them. The germline CDR1 and CDR2 sequences are SGDLS and YYNGEE.

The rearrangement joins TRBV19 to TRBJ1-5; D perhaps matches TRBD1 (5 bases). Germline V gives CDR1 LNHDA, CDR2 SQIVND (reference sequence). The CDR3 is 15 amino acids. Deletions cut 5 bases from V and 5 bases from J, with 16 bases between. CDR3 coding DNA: TGTGCCAGTAGTTATCTAGGGGTTCTAGATCAGCCCCAGCATTTT. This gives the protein CASSYLGVLDQPQHF.

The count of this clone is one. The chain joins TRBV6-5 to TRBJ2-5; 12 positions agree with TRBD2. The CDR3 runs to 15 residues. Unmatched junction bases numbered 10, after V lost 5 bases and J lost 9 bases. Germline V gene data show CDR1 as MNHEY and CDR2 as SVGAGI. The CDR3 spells CASSPSGGAQVAQYF. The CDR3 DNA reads TGTGCCAGCAGTCCTAGCGGGGGGGCCCAAGTGGCCCAGTACTTC.

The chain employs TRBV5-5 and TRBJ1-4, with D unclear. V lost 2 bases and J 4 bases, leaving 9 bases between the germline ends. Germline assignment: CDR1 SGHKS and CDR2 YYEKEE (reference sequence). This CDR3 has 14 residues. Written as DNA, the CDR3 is TGTGCCAGCAGCTTTCGCGAGGGTAATGAAAAACTGTTTTTT. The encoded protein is CASSFREGNEKLFF. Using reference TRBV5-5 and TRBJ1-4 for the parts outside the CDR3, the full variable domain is DAGVTQSPTHLIKTRGQQVTLRCSPISGHKSVSWYQQVLGQGPQFIFQYYEKEERGRGNFPDRFSARQFPNYSSELNVNALLLGDSALYLCASSFREGNEKLFFGSGTQLSVL.

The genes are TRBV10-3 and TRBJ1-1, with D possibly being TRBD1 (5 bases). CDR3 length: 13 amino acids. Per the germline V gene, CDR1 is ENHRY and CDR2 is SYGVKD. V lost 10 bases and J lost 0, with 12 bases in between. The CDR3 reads CATLTAMNTEAFF. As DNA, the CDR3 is TGTGCCACCTTGACAGCTATGAACACTGAAGCTTTCTTT.

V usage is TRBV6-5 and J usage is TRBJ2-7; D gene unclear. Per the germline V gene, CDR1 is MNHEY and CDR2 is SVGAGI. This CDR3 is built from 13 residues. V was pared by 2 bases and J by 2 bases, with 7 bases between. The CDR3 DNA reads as TGTGCCAGCAGTTACGGTCCGACCTACGAGCAGTACTTC. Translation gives CASSYGPTYEQYF.

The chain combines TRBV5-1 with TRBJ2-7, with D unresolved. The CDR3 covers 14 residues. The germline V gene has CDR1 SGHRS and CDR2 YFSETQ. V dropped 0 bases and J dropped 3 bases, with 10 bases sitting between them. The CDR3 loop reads CASSLAGAFYEQYF. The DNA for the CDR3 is TGCGCCAGCAGCTTGGCCGGAGCCTTCTACGAGCAGTACTTC.

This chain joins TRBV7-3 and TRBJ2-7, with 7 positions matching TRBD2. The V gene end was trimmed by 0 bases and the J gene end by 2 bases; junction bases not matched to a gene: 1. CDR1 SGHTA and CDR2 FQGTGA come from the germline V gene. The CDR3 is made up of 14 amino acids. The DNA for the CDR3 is TGTGCCAGCAGCTTAACGGCGGGGGCCTACGAGCAGTACTTC. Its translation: CASSLTAGAYEQYF.

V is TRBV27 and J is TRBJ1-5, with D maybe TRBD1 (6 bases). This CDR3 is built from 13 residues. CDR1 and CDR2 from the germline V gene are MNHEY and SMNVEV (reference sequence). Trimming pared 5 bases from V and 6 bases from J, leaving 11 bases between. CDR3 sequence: CASSRGPGQPQHF. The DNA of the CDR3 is TGTGCCAGCAGTCGGGGGCCGGGTCAGCCCCAGCATTTT.

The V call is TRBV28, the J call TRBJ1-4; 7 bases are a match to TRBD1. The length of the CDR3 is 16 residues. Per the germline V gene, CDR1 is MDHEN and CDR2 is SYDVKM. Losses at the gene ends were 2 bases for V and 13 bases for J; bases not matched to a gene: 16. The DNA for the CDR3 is TGTGCCAGCAGTTTACAGATCAGTAAAGGGGGCCCGGGACTGTTTTTT. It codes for CASSLQISKGGPGLFF.

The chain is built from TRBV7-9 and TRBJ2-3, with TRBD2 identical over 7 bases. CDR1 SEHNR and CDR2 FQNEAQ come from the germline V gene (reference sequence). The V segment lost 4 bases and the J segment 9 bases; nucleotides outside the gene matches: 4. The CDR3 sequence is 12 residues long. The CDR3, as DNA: TGTGCCAGCAGCTCGAGCGGGGCGACGCAGTATTTT. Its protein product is CASSSSGATQYF.

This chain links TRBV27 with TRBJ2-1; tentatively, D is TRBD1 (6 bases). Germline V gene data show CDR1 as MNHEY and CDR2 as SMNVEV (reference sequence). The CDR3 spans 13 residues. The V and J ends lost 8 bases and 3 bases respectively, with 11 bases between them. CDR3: CASGQTLYNEQFF. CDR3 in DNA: TGTGCCAGCGGACAGACCCTCTACAATGAGCAGTTCTTC.

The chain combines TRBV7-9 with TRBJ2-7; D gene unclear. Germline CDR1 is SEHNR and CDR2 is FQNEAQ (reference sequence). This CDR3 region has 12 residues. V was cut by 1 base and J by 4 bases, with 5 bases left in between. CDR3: CASSLESYEQYF. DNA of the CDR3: TGTGCCAGCAGCTTAGAATCTTACGAGCAGTACTTC.

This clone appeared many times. CDR3 sequence: CASSQDRGVSSYEQYF. The CDR3 nucleotides read TGCGCCAGCAGCCAAGATCGGGGGGTAAGCTCCTACGAGCAGTACTTC. The gene calls are TRBV4-1 and TRBJ2-7; 7 nucleotides match TRBD2. V lost 0 bases, J lost 0 bases, and 5 bases stayed unmatched. Germline V gives CDR1 MGHRA, CDR2 YSYEKL. The CDR3 loop spans 16 amino acids.

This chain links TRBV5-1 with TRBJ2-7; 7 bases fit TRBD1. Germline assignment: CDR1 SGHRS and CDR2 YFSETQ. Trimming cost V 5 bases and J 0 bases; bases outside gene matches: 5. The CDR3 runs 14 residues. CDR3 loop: CASRNWDSSYEQYF. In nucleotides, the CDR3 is TGCGCCAGCAGAAACTGGGACAGCTCCTACGAGCAGTACTTC.

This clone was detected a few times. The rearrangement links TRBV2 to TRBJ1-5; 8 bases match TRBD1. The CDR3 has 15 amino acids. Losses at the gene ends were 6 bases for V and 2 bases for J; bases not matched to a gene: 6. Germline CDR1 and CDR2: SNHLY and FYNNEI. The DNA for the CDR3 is TGTGCCAGCAGGGACAGGGTCGGTGGCAATCAGCCCCAGCATTTT. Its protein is CASRDRVGGNQPQHF.

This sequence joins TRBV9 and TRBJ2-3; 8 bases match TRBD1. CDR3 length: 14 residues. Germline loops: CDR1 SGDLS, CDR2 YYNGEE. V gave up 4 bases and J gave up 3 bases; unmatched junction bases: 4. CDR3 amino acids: CASSSTGETDTQYF. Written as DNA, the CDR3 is TGTGCCAGCAGCTCGACAGGGGAAACAGATACGCAGTATTTT.

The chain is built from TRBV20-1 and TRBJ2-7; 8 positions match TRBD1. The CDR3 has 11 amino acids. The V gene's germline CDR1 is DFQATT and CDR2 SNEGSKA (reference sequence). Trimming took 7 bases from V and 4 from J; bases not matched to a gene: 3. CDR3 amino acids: CSGQGKYEQYF. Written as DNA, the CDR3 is TGCAGTGGACAGGGGAAGTACGAGCAGTACTTC.

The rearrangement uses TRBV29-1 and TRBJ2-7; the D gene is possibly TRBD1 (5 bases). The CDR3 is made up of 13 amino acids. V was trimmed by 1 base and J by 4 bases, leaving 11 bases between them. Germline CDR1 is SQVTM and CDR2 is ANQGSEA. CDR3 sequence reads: CSVEGQGGYEQYF. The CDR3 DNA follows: TGCAGCGTTGAAGGGCAGGGTGGATACGAGCAGTACTTC.

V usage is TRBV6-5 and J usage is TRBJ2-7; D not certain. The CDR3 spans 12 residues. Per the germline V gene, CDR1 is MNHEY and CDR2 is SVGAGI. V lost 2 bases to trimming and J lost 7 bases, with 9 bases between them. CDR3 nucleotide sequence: TGTGCCAGCAGTTACGATACGTATGAGCAGTACTTC. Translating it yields CASSYDTYEQYF.

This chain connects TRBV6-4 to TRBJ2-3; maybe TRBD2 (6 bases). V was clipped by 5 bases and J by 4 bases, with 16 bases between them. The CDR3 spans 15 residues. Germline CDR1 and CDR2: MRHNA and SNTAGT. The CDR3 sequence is CASSTAAGLADTQYF. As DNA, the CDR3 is TGTGCCAGCAGTACCGCGGCGGGGTTGGCAGATACGCAGTATTTT.

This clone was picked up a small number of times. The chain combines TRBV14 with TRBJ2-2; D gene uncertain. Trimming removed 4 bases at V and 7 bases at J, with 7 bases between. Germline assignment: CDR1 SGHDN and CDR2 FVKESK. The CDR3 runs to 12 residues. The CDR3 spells CASSPRGGELFF. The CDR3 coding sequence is TGTGCCAGCAGCCCTCGCGGCGGGGAGCTGTTTTTT.